The 21 T cell receptor beta chains given below trace back to one sample, sequenced in a study of blood T cell repertoires in COVID-19. Using immunoSEQ multiplex PCR, the repertoire was profiled, and TCRdb retains in-frame clones only, with some absent. This sample yields approximately 170,000 clones, of which about 85% are seen a single time; 6.5% to 7.5% belongs to the top ten. The sample was peripheral blood. These receptors were obtained from an elderly man with COVID-19, enrolled during active disease.

The V and J genes are TRBV7-9 and TRBJ1-3; possible D gene TRBD1, 5 bases. The CDR3 spans 13 residues. Germline lookup yields CDR1 SEHNR and CDR2 FQNEAQ (reference sequence). Trimming stripped 4 bases from V and 4 bases from J, with 8 bases between. The CDR3 nucleotides read TGTGCCAGCAGCTACACAGGAGGAAACACCATATATTTT. Translated: CASSYTGGNTIYF.

This sequence joins TRBV3-1 (or the pseudogene TRBV3-2) and TRBJ1-3; possible D gene TRBD1, 5 bases. Trimming stripped 2 bases from V and 4 bases from J, with 12 bases between. Looked up from germline, CDR1 is LGHDT and CDR2 is YNNKEL (reference sequence). The CDR3 extends over 15 amino acids. CDR3 sequence reads: CASSQHGGNGNTIYF. In DNA, the CDR3 is TGTGCCAGCAGCCAACACGGGGGGAACGGAAACACCATATATTTT.

This chain links TRBV19 with TRBJ1-5; D perhaps matches TRBD1 (6 bases). Germline V gives CDR1 LNHDA, CDR2 SQIVND (reference sequence). This CDR3 is built from 12 residues. V was cut by 8 bases and J by 6 bases, with 11 bases left in between. CDR3 sequence (DNA): TGTGCCAGTTACAGGGTGGGTCAGCCCCAGCATTTT. It yields the protein CASYRVGQPQHF.

CDR3 coding DNA: TGTGCCAGCAGCGGGCATACGTCCGGGGATGGCTACACCTTC. Its protein product is CASSGHTSGDGYTF. The V and J genes are TRBV9 and TRBJ1-2; D ambiguous. The CDR3 spans 14 residues. Germline assignment: CDR1 SGDLS and CDR2 YYNGEE. V was cut by 3 bases and J by 6 bases, with 15 bases left in between.

The chain employs TRBV3-1 (or the pseudogene TRBV3-2) and TRBJ1-1; the match to TRBD1 covers 8 bases. CDR1 and CDR2 (germline): LGHDT, YNNKEL (reference sequence). CDR3 length: 15 residues. V lost 7 bases to trimming and J lost 0 bases; unmatched junction nucleotides: 7. The CDR3 DNA sequence: TGTGCCAGCACCGGACAGGGCAAGCTGAACACTGAAGCTTTCTTT. Translation: CASTGQGKLNTEAFF.

The chain couples TRBV10-3 to TRBJ1-2, with D possibly matching TRBD1 (6 bases). This CDR3 is 14 amino acids long. The germline V and J ends were trimmed by 3 bases and 5 bases, with 13 bases remaining between them. Per the germline V gene, CDR1 is ENHRY and CDR2 is SYGVKD. CDR3 nucleotides: TGTGCCATCAGTGACCGGGACAAATCTTATGGCTACACCTTC. Its protein is CAISDRDKSYGYTF.

CDR3 nucleotide sequence: TGCGCCAGCAGTGAACAGGGAAACATTCAGTACTTC. Translated: CASSEQGNIQYF. The chain joins TRBV10-2 to TRBJ2-4; tentatively, D is TRBD1 (6 bases). Trimming took off 3 bases at V and 6 bases at J, with 6 bases between the two ends. The CDR3 runs to 12 residues. Germline V lookup: CDR1 WSHSY, CDR2 SAAADI.

The V and J genes are TRBV5-1 and TRBJ1-6; the match to TRBD1 covers 8 bases. Germline V gene sequence: CDR1 SGHRS, CDR2 YFSETQ. V lost 4 bases, J lost 5 bases, and 5 bases stayed unmatched. CDR3 length: 15 residues. The CDR3 reads CASSPGTGDNSPLHF. The CDR3 DNA reads TGCGCCAGCAGCCCTGGGACAGGCGATAATTCACCCCTCCACTTT.

The chain combines TRBV24-1 with TRBJ2-2; D is undetermined. The ends were cut back, 5 bases at V and 2 bases at J, with 8 bases in the middle. CDR3 size: 14 residues. From germline, CDR1 is KGHDR and CDR2 SFDVKD. The CDR3 region is CATSAVFNTGELFF. The CDR3 DNA reads as TGTGCCACCAGTGCGGTTTTCAACACCGGGGAGCTGTTTTTT.

The rearrangement links TRBV7-9 to TRBJ2-3; possibly TRBD2 for D (5 bases). This CDR3 contains 15 residues. The V gene lost 6 bases and the J gene lost 6 bases, with 19 bases spanning the gap. CDR1 SEHNR and CDR2 FQNEAQ come from the germline V gene (reference sequence). This CDR3 reads CASRSNWGVSDTQYF. In nucleotides, the CDR3 is TGTGCCAGCAGATCTAATTGGGGAGTTTCGGATACGCAGTATTTT.

This chain joins TRBV2 and TRBJ2-7; D call uncertain. Germline CDR1 SNHLY, CDR2 FYNNEI. V lost 4 bases and J 1 base, leaving 11 bases between the germline ends. The CDR3 spans 14 residues. The CDR3 DNA follows: TGTGCCAGCAGTGTTTCCCCGGTATCCTACGAGCAGTACTTC. Amino acids: CASSVSPVSYEQYF.

This clone was detected a few times. The chain recombines TRBV10-3 with TRBJ1-3, with a possible D match to TRBD1 (6 bases). The ends were cut back, 6 bases at V and 7 bases at J, with 25 bases in the middle. Looked up from germline, CDR1 is ENHRY and CDR2 is SYGVKD. This CDR3 is built from 17 residues. The CDR3 region has the DNA TGTGCCATCAGACTCGACCGGACAGACAGATCACTGAACACCATATATTTT. It yields the protein CAIRLDRTDRSLNTIYF.

This rearrangement joins TRBV18 to TRBJ1-2; no firm D call. Germline loops: CDR1 KGHSH, CDR2 LQKENI. The CDR3 runs 15 residues. V lost 1 base, J lost 2 bases, and 11 bases lay in between. This CDR3 reads CASSPLREGNYGYTF. The CDR3 DNA reads as TGTGCCAGCTCACCACTTCGTGAGGGAAACTATGGCTACACCTTC.

The chain's CDR3 is CSDQGYTF. The CDR3, as DNA: TGCAGTGATCAGGGCTACACCTTC. The chain links TRBV20-1 to TRBJ1-2, with unresolved D. The CDR3 runs 8 residues. Germline CDR1 DFQATT, CDR2 SNEGSKA (reference sequence). V gave up 7 bases and J gave up 8 bases, with 5 bases separating them.

The gene calls are TRBV3-1 (or the pseudogene TRBV3-2) and TRBJ1-2; D is uncertain. CDR1 LGHDT and CDR2 YNNKEL come from the germline V gene (reference sequence). This CDR3 is built from 14 residues. With 1 base removed from V and 3 bases from J, the gap between germline ends came to 9 bases. This CDR3 is CASSQGLRYYGYTF. The CDR3 region has the DNA TGTGCCAGCAGCCAAGGGCTCAGGTACTATGGCTACACCTTC.

In this sample, this clone turned up once. The chain carries TRBV6-2 or TRBV6-3 and TRBJ2-1, with D possibly matching TRBD1 (5 bases). Deletions cut 2 bases from V and 3 bases from J, with 8 bases between. Per the germline V gene, CDR1 is MNHEY and CDR2 is SVGEGT. The CDR3 spans 14 residues. Written as DNA, the CDR3 is TGTGCCAGCAGTTACCTGGACATCTACAATGAGCAGTTCTTC. It codes for CASSYLDIYNEQFF.

The chain joins TRBV9 to TRBJ2-7; 9 bases align to TRBD2. V lost 3 bases to trimming and J lost 6 bases; unmatched junction nucleotides: 10. CDR3 length: 15 residues. Germline CDR1 is SGDLS and CDR2 is YYNGEE. The CDR3 DNA is TGTGCCAGCAGCGCCGCGGGGGGGCGGGTCTCCGAGCAGTACTTC. Residues: CASSAAGGRVSEQYF.

V and J are TRBV4-2 and TRBJ1-4; 7 bases are shared with TRBD1. CDR3 size: 15 residues. Trimming took 1 base from V and 8 from J; bases not matched to a gene: 7. Germline V lookup: CDR1 LGHNA, CDR2 YNFKEQ. In DNA form, the CDR3 reads TGTGCCAGCAGCCAAGTGCCAGGGGGACGAGAAAAACTGTTTTTT. It codes for CASSQVPGGREKLFF.

The chain has TRBV3-1 (or the pseudogene TRBV3-2) and TRBJ1-1, with D hard to call. Between the trimmed V and J ends, which lost 0 bases and 5 bases, there was a span of 7 bases. CDR1 is LGHDT, CDR2 YNNKEL, per germline (reference sequence). The CDR3 consists of 13 residues. In DNA form, the CDR3 reads TGTGCCAGCAGCCAAGATGGCCAGACTGAAGCTTTCTTT. Translating gives CASSQDGQTEAFF.

This clone was observed a few times. The chain employs TRBV6-1 and TRBJ1-6, with 7 nucleotides matching TRBD1. After removal of 3 bases from V and 8 bases from J, the junction contained 7 bases not matched to a gene. Germline V gene lookup returns CDR1 MNHNS and CDR2 SASEGT. CDR3 length equals 15 residues. The CDR3 region has the DNA TGTGCCAGCAGTGAGCGAGGGGGCAGGGATTCACCCCTCCACTTT. It encodes CASSERGGRDSPLHF.

As to this clone: Other DNA sequences in the same sample also yield this CDR3. CDR3: CASSQGSSGGAGTQYF. CDR3 DNA sequence: TGTGCCAGCAGCCAAGGTAGTAGCGGGGGGGCCGGGACCCAGTACTTC. V is TRBV3-1 (or the pseudogene TRBV3-2) and J is TRBJ2-5, with TRBD2 matching 11 bases. This CDR3 has 16 amino acids. Looked up from germline, CDR1 is LGHDT and CDR2 is YNNKEL (reference sequence). Unmatched junction bases numbered 8, after V lost 1 base and J lost 7 bases.